The following is a TCR beta chain sequence with its context. The antigen remains unidentified. The sample comes from a study of beta chain features in type 1 diabetes. General observations from the study: Diminished insertions and augmented deletions at VDJ junctions characterized type 1 diabetes patients. A moderate, significant TCRB CDR3 shortening appeared in type 1 diabetes across four CD4+ subsets.

A single heparinised draw of 95 to 150 mL on average was taken per donor. What was sequenced were expressed TCRB transcripts, since all of the isolated RNA had been reverse transcribed. The table came from immunoSEQ multiplex PCR; TCRdb's copy has only in-frame clones and leaves some out. Here the sample spans more than 300,000 clones, less than 10% being singletons. The CDR3 is 14 amino acids. V shed 4 bases and J shed 5 bases, with 16 bases lying between them. CDR1 is SGHRS and CDR2 is YFSETQ in the germline V gene. The specimen sequenced was central memory CD4+ T cells from blood. The source of this sequence is a woman under 30 in good health. This chain links TRBV5-1 with TRBJ2-7; D may correspond to TRBD1 or TRBD2 (5 bases each). The CDR3 region is CASSTGTRGHEQYF. CDR3 DNA: TGCGCCAGCAGCACCGGGACCCGTGGACACGAGCAGTACTTC.